Each of the 32 T cell receptor beta chains below was sequenced from the same sample in a study of blood T cell repertoires in COVID-19. The assay was immunoSEQ multiplex PCR, and TCRdb's table has in-frame clones only and misses some. There are about 200,000 clones in the sample; approximately 85% occur only once, and 4% to 5% lies in the top ten. Sequenced input: peripheral blood. All receptors come from a woman of 80 years or more with acute or convalescent COVID-19.

The chain is built from TRBV6-5 and TRBJ2-7; D perhaps matches TRBD1 (6 bases). Germline V gene data show CDR1 as MNHEY and CDR2 as SVGAGI. The CDR3 is 15 residues long. V gave up 4 bases and J gave up 4 bases, with 17 bases separating them. The CDR3 bases are TGTGCCAGCAGTTCACAGGGATCAGGTGTGTACGAGCAGTACTTC. Protein product: CASSSQGSGVYEQYF.

The gene calls are TRBV19 and TRBJ1-5; unclear D gene. The CDR3 consists of 16 residues. Looked up from germline, CDR1 is LNHDA and CDR2 is SQIVND (reference sequence). The ends were cut back, 3 bases at V and 0 bases at J, with 12 bases in the middle. CDR3 region: CASSIVDFYSNQPQHF. CDR3 nucleotide sequence: TGTGCCAGTAGTATTGTAGACTTTTATAGCAATCAGCCCCAGCATTTT.

This chain joins TRBV6-6 and TRBJ1-1, with 7 nucleotides matching TRBD1. Germline V gene lookup returns CDR1 MNHNY and CDR2 SVGAGI (reference sequence). The CDR3 has 14 amino acids. The trim removed 7 bases at V and 8 bases at J, leaving 13 bases unmatched. Written as DNA, the CDR3 is TGTGCCAGCAATCTGGACAGGTTGCATTTAGAAGCTTTCTTT. It translates to CASNLDRLHLEAFF.

Comments on this clone: Additional DNA sequences in this sample encode the identical CDR3. V and J are TRBV6-5 and TRBJ2-6; D remains ambiguous. This CDR3 is built from 13 residues. Trimming removed 2 bases from V and 4 bases from J, with 3 bases in between. The germline V gene has CDR1 MNHEY and CDR2 SVGAGI. CDR3 coding DNA: TGTGCCAGCAGTTACCGGGGGGCCAACGTCCTGACTTTC. Residues: CASSYRGANVLTF.

The table lists this clone with a few counts. CDR3 DNA sequence: TGTGCCAGCAGTTTATCCAACCTAGCGGGGAGCACAGATACGCAGTATTTT. It translates to CASSLSNLAGSTDTQYF. This chain uses TRBV27 with TRBJ2-3; 9 bases agree with TRBD2. Germline values: CDR1 MNHEY, CDR2 SMNVEV (reference sequence). V lost 0 bases, J lost 0 bases, and 4 bases stayed unmatched. This CDR3 is 17 amino acids long.

The chain links TRBV6-6 to TRBJ2-5; 8 bases line up with TRBD2. The CDR3 covers 14 residues. Germline-derived CDR1 and CDR2 are MNHNY and SVGAGI (reference sequence). Trimming cost V 7 bases and J 2 bases; bases outside gene matches: 6. The CDR3 is CASTVGLVQETQYF. The CDR3, as DNA: TGTGCCAGCACAGTGGGACTAGTTCAAGAGACCCAGTACTTC.

The chain recombines TRBV30 with TRBJ2-6; a weak D match, TRBD1 (6 bases). This CDR3 region has 17 residues. V lost 1 base and J lost 0, with 13 bases in between. Germline V CDR1 and CDR2: GTSNPN, SVGIG (reference sequence). The CDR3 bases are TGTGCCTGGAGTGACAGGGCATCGGGCTCTGGGGCCAACGTCCTGACTTTC. This codes for CAWSDRASGSGANVLTF. The full variable domain, its missing parts supplied by reference TRBV30 and TRBJ2-6, is SQTIHQWPATLVQPVGSPLSLECTVEGTSNPNLYWYRQAAGRGLQLLFYSVGIGQISSEVPQNLSASRPQDRQFILSSKKLLLSDSGFYLCAWSDRASGSGANVLTFGAGSRLTVL.

The chain recombines TRBV20-1 with TRBJ2-3, with TRBD2 as a possible D gene (6 bases). Germline loops: CDR1 DFQATT, CDR2 SNEGSKA (reference sequence). The CDR3 runs to 13 residues. V shed 3 bases and J shed 0 bases, with 7 bases lying between them. Written as DNA, the CDR3 is TGCAGTGCTAGTGGAGGGAGCACAGATACGCAGTATTTT. It specifies CSASGGSTDTQYF.

The genes are TRBV6-2 or TRBV6-3 and TRBJ2-1; 11 positions match TRBD2. V was clipped by 6 bases and J by 3 bases; unmatched bases: 7. The CDR3 is made up of 16 amino acids. Germline lookup yields CDR1 MNHEY and CDR2 SVGEGT. CDR3 sequence: CASRPTSGGFYNEQFF. CDR3 DNA: TGTGCCAGCAGACCTACTAGCGGGGGATTCTACAATGAGCAGTTCTTC.

The chain carries TRBV5-8 and TRBJ2-1, with 8 bases matching TRBD2. V lost 0 bases and J lost 4; bases outside the gene matches: 9. The germline CDR1 and CDR2 sequences are SGHTS and YDEGEE. CDR3 length: 17 residues. The CDR3 coding sequence is TGTGCCAGCAGCTTGGGGACTAGCCACCGGGAATACAATGAGCAGTTCTTC. It is translated as CASSLGTSHREYNEQFF.

Regarding this clone: Germline and junction disagree at one end, which may indicate a read error. J is TRBJ2-1 and V is TRBV7-7; 10 bases map to TRBD2. CDR1 and CDR2 (germline): SSHAT, FNYEAQ (reference sequence). The CDR3 has 15 amino acids. CDR3 nucleotide sequence: TGTGCTAGCAGCCTACTAGCGGGACCATACAATGAGCAGTTCTTC. Protein product: CASSLLAGPYNEQFF.

This sequence joins TRBV27 and TRBJ1-5; maybe TRBD1 (6 bases). CDR3 length: 16 residues. The germline V gene encodes CDR1 MNHEY and CDR2 SMNVEV (reference sequence). V dropped 5 bases and J dropped 6 bases, with 20 bases sitting between them. CDR3 region: CASSPIVRGVGQPQHF. The CDR3 region has the DNA TGTGCCAGCAGTCCTATCGTCAGGGGTGTCGGTCAGCCCCAGCATTTT.

The chain links TRBV5-1 to TRBJ2-1; 9 positions agree with TRBD2. The CDR3 length is 17 residues. Trimming cost V 1 base and J 2 bases; bases outside gene matches: 7. Germline V lookup: CDR1 SGHRS, CDR2 YFSETQ. In nucleotides, the CDR3 is TGCGCCAGCAGCTTGAAACTAGCGGGTAATACCTACAATGAGCAGTTCTTC. Translated, it gives CASSLKLAGNTYNEQFF.

The rearrangement joins TRBV6-6 to TRBJ2-5; unclear D gene. Per germline, CDR1 MNHNY and CDR2 SVGAGI (reference sequence). V shed 5 bases and J shed 1 base, with 8 bases lying between them. CDR3 length: 13 residues. CDR3: CASSPGIQETQYF. The CDR3 nucleotides are TGTGCCAGCAGTCCGGGTATCCAAGAGACCCAGTACTTC.

The table lists this clone with a count of one. The V call is TRBV7-2, the J call TRBJ2-5; D may be TRBD1 (6 bases). CDR1 and CDR2 from the germline V gene are SGHTA and FQGNSA. CDR3 length: 13 amino acids. Trimming shortened V by 1 base and J by 4 bases, and 7 bases separated the two germline ends. The CDR3 reads CASSLDRAETQYF. The CDR3 DNA reads TGTGCCAGCAGCTTAGACAGGGCAGAGACCCAGTACTTC.

V and J are TRBV5-1 and TRBJ2-3; TRBD1 agrees at 8 bases. The CDR3 has 13 amino acids. CDR1 SGHRS and CDR2 YFSETQ come from the germline V gene. Losses at the gene ends were 10 bases for V and 4 bases for J; bases not matched to a gene: 8. The CDR3 protein is CAVSTGEADTQYF. The CDR3 DNA follows: TGCGCCGTATCGACAGGGGAGGCAGATACGCAGTATTTT.

This rearrangement joins TRBV18 to TRBJ2-5, with 9 bases identical to TRBD1. The germline gives CDR1 KGHSH, CDR2 LQKENI. This CDR3 region has 15 residues. V shed 3 bases and J 5 bases; nucleotides not matched to a gene: 7. CDR3 protein: CASSPLGQGYETQYF. The DNA for the CDR3 is TGTGCCAGCTCACCTCTTGGACAGGGGTATGAGACCCAGTACTTC.

This rearrangement joins TRBV27 to TRBJ1-2, with D tentatively TRBD1 (5 bases). The CDR3 spans 14 residues. CDR1 is MNHEY, CDR2 SMNVEV, per germline (reference sequence). V was shortened by 3 bases and J by 7 bases, with 15 bases between the two germline ends. CDR3 in amino acids: CASSFAQARTGYTF. CDR3 bases: TGTGCCAGCAGTTTCGCACAGGCCAGAACTGGCTACACCTTC.

The chain carries TRBV25-1 and TRBJ1-6; no reliable D call. The CDR3 runs 12 residues. V shed 0 bases and J shed 14 bases, with 8 bases lying between them. Germline-derived CDR1 and CDR2 are MGHDK and SYGVNS. The CDR3 here is CASSEYEDSLHF. The CDR3 DNA follows: TGTGCCAGCAGTGAATATGAGGATTCCCTCCACTTT.

The chain carries TRBV5-1 and TRBJ1-2; D unresolved. The CDR3 totals 12 residues. The germline V gene has CDR1 SGHRS and CDR2 YFSETQ. Trimming left V 1 base short and J 8 bases short, with 9 bases between. The CDR3 spells CASSLRTDGYTF. The CDR3, as DNA: TGCGCCAGCAGCTTGCGTACAGACGGCTACACCTTC. The variable domain in full, completed from reference TRBV5-1 and TRBJ1-2, reads KAGVTQTPRYLIKTRGQQVTLSCSPISGHRSVSWYQQTPGQGLQFLFEYFSETQRNKGNFPGRFSGRQFSNSRSEMNVSTLELGDSALYLCASSLRTDGYTFGSGTRLTVV.

This sequence joins TRBV7-9 and TRBJ2-1, with 8 bases that match TRBD1. Germline CDR1 SEHNR, CDR2 FQNEAQ (reference sequence). J was trimmed by 10 bases and V by 5 bases; bases with no gene match: 7. The CDR3 is 13 amino acids. Here the CDR3 reads CASSRSGGVEQFF. In DNA, the CDR3 is TGTGCCAGCAGCCGCTCAGGGGGCGTAGAGCAGTTCTTC.

The V and J genes are TRBV30 and TRBJ1-1; TRBD1 might be the D (5 bases). In germline, CDR1 is GTSNPN, CDR2 SVGIG (reference sequence). The V gene lost 5 bases and the J gene lost 2 bases, with 12 bases spanning the gap. This CDR3 contains 13 residues. The CDR3 loop reads CAWSRQINTEAFF. The CDR3, as DNA: TGTGCCTGGTCCCGACAGATAAACACTGAAGCTTTCTTT. The variable domain in full, completed from reference TRBV30 and TRBJ1-1, reads SQTIHQWPATLVQPVGSPLSLECTVEGTSNPNLYWYRQAAGRGLQLLFYSVGIGQISSEVPQNLSASRPQDRQFILSSKKLLLSDSGFYLCAWSRQINTEAFFGQGTRLTVV.

The CDR3 sequence is CASSPQQAVPGYTF. The DNA of the CDR3 is TGTGCCAGCTCACCACAACAGGCAGTGCCAGGCTACACCTTC. The genes are TRBV18 and TRBJ1-2, with D maybe TRBD1 (5 bases). Per germline, CDR1 KGHSH and CDR2 LQKENI. The V and J ends lost 1 base and 8 bases respectively, with 14 bases between them. This CDR3 comprises 14 residues.

The V call is TRBV10-3, the J call TRBJ2-1, with D possibly matching TRBD2 (6 bases). This CDR3 is built from 15 residues. V shed 10 bases and J shed 4 bases, with 20 bases lying between them. Germline CDR1 reads ENHRY; CDR2 reads SYGVKD. The CDR3 coding sequence is TGTGCCAGCGCTTTACTAGCCGCCTCTTACAATGAGCAGTTCTTC. Protein sequence: CASALLAASYNEQFF.

The chain has TRBV9 and TRBJ2-5, with D possibly being TRBD2 (5 bases). Germline V lookup: CDR1 SGDLS, CDR2 YYNGEE. Trimming shortened V by 7 bases and J by 4 bases, and 11 bases separated the two germline ends. This CDR3 region has 12 residues. CDR3 region: CASGVEAETQYF. The CDR3 bases are TGTGCCAGCGGAGTGGAGGCAGAGACCCAGTACTTC.

The genes are TRBV11-3 and TRBJ2-5; maybe TRBD2 (5 bases). This CDR3 has 14 residues. With 5 bases removed from V and 2 bases from J, the gap between germline ends came to 12 bases. The germline CDR1 and CDR2 sequences are SGHNT and YENEEA. As DNA, the CDR3 is TGTGCCAGCAGCCTGGGTGGCGGGCAAGAGACCCAGTACTTC. It translates to CASSLGGGQETQYF.

This clone has a single count. V is TRBV7-2 and J is TRBJ2-7, with TRBD2 matching over 9 bases. CDR3 length: 14 residues. Germline CDR1 and CDR2: SGHTA and FQGNSA. V shed 4 bases, J shed 3 bases, and the junction held 4 bases outside the gene matches. CDR3 sequence (DNA): TGTGCCAGCAGCTATAGCGGGAGTAACTACGAGCAGTACTTC. Translated: CASSYSGSNYEQYF.

This chain joins TRBV6-5 and TRBJ1-2, with 10 bases identical to TRBD1. Germline V gives CDR1 MNHEY, CDR2 SVGAGI. The CDR3 is 14 residues long. V shed 5 bases, J shed 5 bases, and the junction held 5 bases outside the gene matches. The DNA of the CDR3 is TGTGCCAGCAGTCCGGGACAGGGGCGGTATGGCTACACCTTC. As protein: CASSPGQGRYGYTF.

The chain has TRBV5-4 and TRBJ1-1; 11 bases line up with TRBD1. Trimming took 4 bases from V and 4 from J; bases not matched to a gene: 6. From germline, CDR1 is SGHNT and CDR2 YYREEE (reference sequence). The length of the CDR3 is 15 residues. The CDR3 protein is CASSVDRGLGTEAFF. DNA of the CDR3: TGTGCCAGCAGCGTGGACAGGGGGCTGGGCACTGAAGCTTTCTTT.

The V and J genes are TRBV9 and TRBJ1-1, with D perhaps TRBD1 (5 bases). From germline, CDR1 is SGDLS and CDR2 YYNGEE. Trimming took off 4 bases at V and 4 bases at J, with 20 bases between the two ends. The CDR3 loop spans 16 amino acids. Here the CDR3 reads CASSTQRGEVGTEAFF. DNA of the CDR3: TGTGCCAGCAGCACCCAGCGGGGGGAAGTAGGCACTGAAGCTTTCTTT.

This clone was seen just once. This rearrangement joins TRBV5-1 to TRBJ2-1; D possibly corresponds to TRBD2 (6 bases). Trimming took off 4 bases at V and 4 bases at J, with 21 bases between the two ends. Germline lookup yields CDR1 SGHRS and CDR2 YFSETQ. There are 17 residues in the CDR3. CDR3 nucleotide sequence: TGCGCCAGCAGCCCAATTAATGGGGGGAGTAAATACAATGAGCAGTTCTTC. Protein sequence: CASSPINGGSKYNEQFF.

The chain couples TRBV5-8 to TRBJ1-1; TRBD1 aligns across 10 bases. CDR3 size: 18 residues. V shed 1 base, J shed 0 bases, and the junction held 9 bases outside the gene matches. Germline-derived CDR1 and CDR2 are SGHTS and YDEGEE. The CDR3 sequence: CASSLTDRGFLMNTEAFF. The CDR3 DNA reads TGTGCCAGCAGCTTGACGGACAGGGGGTTCCTAATGAACACTGAAGCTTTCTTT.